This record covers a single T cell receptor (beta chain). Its antigen is currently unknown. This entry comes from a study of cytomegalovirus exposure and HLA in healthy donors. 13 Jbeta primers and 60 Vbeta primers were used for the PCR. TCRdb keeps only in-frame clones here, not all; method: immunoSEQ multiplex PCR. This table holds approximately 77,000 clones, roughly 80% found once. Trimming stripped 1 base from V and 0 bases from J, with 9 bases between. Per the germline V gene, CDR1 is SGHNT and CDR2 is YYREEE (reference sequence). The CDR3 runs 15 residues. General study findings and limits: Analyses of presence and absence presupposed an approximately uniform sequencing depth across donors.

The sequencing sample was made of PBMCs. The source is a man aged 35 to 55 in good health and CMV-seronegative. The chain carries TRBV5-4 and TRBJ2-3; tentatively, D is TRBD2 (5 bases). This chain's CDR3 is CASSLSGFSTDTQYF. In DNA form, the CDR3 reads TGTGCCAGCAGCTTGTCGGGATTTAGCACAGATACGCAGTATTTT.